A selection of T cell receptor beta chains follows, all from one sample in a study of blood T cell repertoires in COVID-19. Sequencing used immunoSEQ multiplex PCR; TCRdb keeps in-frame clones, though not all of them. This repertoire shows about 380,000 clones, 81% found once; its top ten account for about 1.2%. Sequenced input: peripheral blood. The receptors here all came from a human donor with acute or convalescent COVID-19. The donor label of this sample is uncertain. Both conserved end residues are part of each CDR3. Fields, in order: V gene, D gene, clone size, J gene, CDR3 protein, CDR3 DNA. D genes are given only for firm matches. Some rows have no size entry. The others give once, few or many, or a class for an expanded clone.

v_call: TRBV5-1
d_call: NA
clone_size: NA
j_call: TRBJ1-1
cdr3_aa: CASSFRQGGLNTEAFF
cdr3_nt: TGCGCCAGCAGCTTCCGACAAGGGGGACTGAACACTGAAGCTTTCTTT

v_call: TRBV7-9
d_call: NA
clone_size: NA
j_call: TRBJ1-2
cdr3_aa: CASSYPGGASGYTF
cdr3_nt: TGTGCCAGCAGCTACCCCGGAGGCGCATCTGGCTACACCTTC

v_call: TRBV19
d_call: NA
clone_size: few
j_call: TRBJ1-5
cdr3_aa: CASSIGRGALQPQHF
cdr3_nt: TGTGCCAGTAGTATAGGGCGGGGGGCACTTCAGCCCCAGCATTTT

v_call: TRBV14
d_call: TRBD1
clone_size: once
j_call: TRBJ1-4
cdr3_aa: CASSQNLGQVGEKLFF
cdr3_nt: TGTGCCAGCAGCCAAAACCTCGGACAGGTTGGGGAAAAACTGTTTTTT

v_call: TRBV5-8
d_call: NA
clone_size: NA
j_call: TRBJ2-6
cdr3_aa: CASSRGHPGANVLTF
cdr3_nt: TGTGCCAGCAGTCGGGGACATCCTGGGGCCAACGTCCTGACTTTC

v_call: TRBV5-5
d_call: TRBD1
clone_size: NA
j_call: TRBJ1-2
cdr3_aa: CASSFALTGGYYGYTF
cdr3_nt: TGTGCCAGCAGCTTCGCTTTGACAGGGGGGTACTATGGCTACACCTTC

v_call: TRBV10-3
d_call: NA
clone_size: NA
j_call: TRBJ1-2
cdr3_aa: CAINSGTYGYTF
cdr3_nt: TGTGCCATCAATTCGGGGACATATGGCTACACCTTC

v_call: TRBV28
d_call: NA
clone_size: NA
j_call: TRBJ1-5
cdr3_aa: CASSFLDRSNQPQHF
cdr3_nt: TGTGCCAGCAGTTTCCTCGACAGATCCAATCAGCCCCAGCATTTT

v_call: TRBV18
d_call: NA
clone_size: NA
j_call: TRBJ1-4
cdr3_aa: CASSFGGTNEKLFF
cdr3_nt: TGTGCCAGCTCATTTGGGGGGACTAATGAAAAACTGTTTTTT

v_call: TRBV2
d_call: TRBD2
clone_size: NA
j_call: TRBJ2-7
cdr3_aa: CASSGWTRAADEQYF
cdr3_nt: TGTGCCAGCAGTGGGTGGACTAGGGCTGCGGACGAGCAGTACTTC

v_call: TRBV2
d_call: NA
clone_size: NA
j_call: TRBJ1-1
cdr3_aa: CASSEWGGIIGTEAFF
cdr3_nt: TGTGCCAGCAGTGAATGGGGGGGGATTATCGGCACTGAAGCTTTCTTT